These T cell receptor beta chains were read from a single sample in a study of blood T cells in healthy people across ages. Using its own MiXCR run on the 5' RACE reads, TCRdb lists one record per CDR3 protein. The sample includes about 1.5 million distinct CDR3 sequences, around 39% of them seen just once. Material for sequencing was blood. These receptors came from a woman younger than 30 in good health. Each CDR3 is given with its conserved first and last residue. D genes are given only for firm matches. Size is omitted from some rows. Given values are once, few, many or a class for expanded clones.

CDR3aa: CSVEEGTGETQYF; CDR3nt: TGCAGCGTTGAAGAAGGGACAGGAGAGACCCAGTACTTC; abundance: many; v_gene: TRBV29-1; d_gene: TRBD1; j_gene: TRBJ2-5
CDR3aa: CSVETTGQETQYF; CDR3nt: TGCAGCGTTGAAACGACAGGGCAAGAGACCCAGTACTTC; abundance: .; v_gene: TRBV29-1; d_gene: TRBD1; j_gene: TRBJ2-5
CDR3aa: CASSQFTPGESYEQYF; CDR3nt: TGTGCCAGCAGCCAATTTACCCCAGGGGAGTCCTACGAGCAGTACTTC; abundance: few; v_gene: TRBV3-1; d_gene: .; j_gene: TRBJ2-7
CDR3aa: CASRSLTGETQYF; CDR3nt: TGTGCCAGCAGAAGCCTTACGGGAGAGACCCAGTACTTC; abundance: few; v_gene: TRBV6-1; d_gene: .; j_gene: TRBJ2-5
CDR3aa: CASSLYDRVNYEQYF; CDR3nt: TGTGCCAGCAGCTTATACGACAGGGTTAACTACGAGCAGTACTTC; abundance: .; v_gene: TRBV7-2; d_gene: TRBD1; j_gene: TRBJ2-7
CDR3aa: CSPHARGVGETQYF; CDR3nt: TGCAGTCCTCATGCCAGGGGGGTTGGGGAGACCCAGTACTTC; abundance: .; v_gene: TRBV20-1; d_gene: .; j_gene: TRBJ2-5
CDR3aa: CASSLGSGTQYF; CDR3nt: TGTGCCAGCAGTTTGGGGTCAGGGACCCAGTACTTC; abundance: many; v_gene: TRBV12-3/TRBV12-4; d_gene: .; j_gene: TRBJ2-5
CDR3aa: CSSSPRGSETYNEQFF; CDR3nt: TGCAGCAGCAGCCCAAGAGGGAGCGAAACCTACAATGAGCAGTTCTTC; abundance: .; v_gene: TRBV4-1; d_gene: .; j_gene: TRBJ2-1
CDR3aa: CASSAGLAGSSSYEQYF; CDR3nt: TGTGCCAGCAGTGCAGGACTAGCGGGCTCCAGCTCCTACGAGCAGTACTTC; abundance: .; v_gene: TRBV2; d_gene: TRBD2; j_gene: TRBJ2-7
CDR3aa: CASSGPLRGPEAFF; CDR3nt: TGTGCCAGCAGTGGTCCCCTCAGGGGCCCTGAAGCTTTCTTT; abundance: once; v_gene: TRBV2; d_gene: .; j_gene: TRBJ1-1
CDR3aa: CAWSEDSYEQYF; CDR3nt: TGTGCCTGGAGCGAAGACTCCTACGAGCAGTACTTC; abundance: .; v_gene: TRBV30; d_gene: .; j_gene: TRBJ2-7
CDR3aa: CASSEALTSGGRNTQYF; CDR3nt: TGTGCCAGCAGTGAAGCGCTTACTAGCGGGGGGAGAAATACGCAGTATTTT; abundance: many; v_gene: TRBV2; d_gene: TRBD2; j_gene: TRBJ2-3
CDR3aa: CASSQESRSYYNEQYF; CDR3nt: TGCGCCAGCAGCCAAGAAAGCCGATCATACTACAATGAGCAGTACTTC; abundance: few; v_gene: TRBV4-1; d_gene: .; j_gene: TRBJ2-7
CDR3aa: CASSEWGWPSYEQYF; CDR3nt: TGTGCCAGCAGTGAATGGGGGTGGCCCTCCTACGAGCAGTACTTC; abundance: .; v_gene: TRBV6-1; d_gene: .; j_gene: TRBJ2-7
CDR3aa: CASEGLAGNNEQFF; CDR3nt: TGTGCCAGCGAGGGACTAGCGGGTAACAATGAGCAGTTCTTC; abundance: once; v_gene: TRBV6-1; d_gene: TRBD2; j_gene: TRBJ2-1
CDR3aa: CASSSTSGRPTGELFF; CDR3nt: TGTGCCAGCAGCTCAACTAGCGGGAGACCGACCGGGGAGCTGTTTTTT; abundance: .; v_gene: TRBV7-9; d_gene: TRBD2; j_gene: TRBJ2-2
CDR3aa: CASSLGNHEQYF; CDR3nt: TGTGCCAGCAGCTTAGGTAACCACGAGCAGTACTTC; abundance: .; v_gene: TRBV7-9; d_gene: .; j_gene: TRBJ2-7
CDR3aa: CASSPWQYEQYF; CDR3nt: TGTGCCAGCAGCCCGTGGCAGTACGAGCAGTACTTC; abundance: .; v_gene: TRBV7-9; d_gene: .; j_gene: TRBJ2-7
CDR3aa: CTSSVQLVPYF; CDR3nt: TGTACCAGCAGTGTGCAGTTGGTTCCGTATTTT; abundance: .; v_gene: TRBV2; d_gene: .; j_gene: TRBJ2-3
CDR3aa: CASSGGGLSYEQYF; CDR3nt: TGTGCCAGCAGTGGTGGGGGATTATCCTACGAGCAGTACTTC; abundance: .; v_gene: TRBV2; d_gene: .; j_gene: TRBJ2-7